The 32 T cell receptor beta chains given below trace back to one sample, sequenced in a study of T cell responses to AZD1222 COVID-19 vaccine. The method was immunoSEQ multiplex PCR; TCRdb's version includes in-frame clones alone and lacks a portion of them. Of 85,000 to 100,000 clones in the sample, more than 80% were seen once. The source material was peripheral blood, sampled on day 0 of AZD1222 vaccination. The receptors stem from an adult in good health.

The V call is TRBV6-1, the J call TRBJ2-1, with a possible D match to TRBD2 (7 bases). V was clipped by 2 bases and J by 2 bases, with 13 bases between them. The CDR3 loop spans 16 amino acids. Germline CDR1 reads MNHNS; CDR2 reads SASEGT. The CDR3 reads CASSERGGAPYNEQFF. In DNA, the CDR3 is TGTGCCAGCAGTGAAAGGGGGGGGGCCCCCTACAATGAGCAGTTCTTC.

The chain uses TRBV2 and TRBJ2-7; weak D call: TRBD2 (5 bases). The CDR3 extends over 15 amino acids. Per the germline V gene, CDR1 is SNHLY and CDR2 is FYNNEI. V lost 6 bases and J lost 0, with 15 bases in between. CDR3 DNA: TGTGCCAGCAGCGAGGAGGCAGTGATCTCCTACGAGCAGTACTTC. Translating it yields CASSEEAVISYEQYF.

This chain connects TRBV7-9 to TRBJ1-2; D is uncertain. Germline V gene sequence: CDR1 SEHNR, CDR2 FQNEAQ (reference sequence). Trimming took 1 base from V and 8 from J, leaving 11 bases between them. CDR3 length equals 13 residues. The CDR3 DNA follows: TGTGCCAGCAGCTTAGACGACGGTCCAGGCTACACCTTC. Translation gives CASSLDDGPGYTF.

V and J are TRBV28 and TRBJ2-7; the D gene is possibly TRBD1 (5 bases). Between the trimmed V and J ends, which lost 3 bases and 3 bases, there was a span of 15 bases. Germline V lookup: CDR1 MDHEN, CDR2 SYDVKM. The CDR3 covers 15 residues. CDR3 sequence (DNA): TGTGCCAGCAGTTTTCTGCCCGACAGCCTCTACGAGCAGTACTTC. It is translated as CASSFLPDSLYEQYF.

V gene TRBV7-2 combines with J gene TRBJ1-6, with D perhaps matching TRBD1 (6 bases). The CDR3 loop spans 16 amino acids. Germline loops: CDR1 SGHTA, CDR2 FQGNSA. V dropped 1 base and J dropped 8 bases, with 15 bases sitting between them. The CDR3 loop is CASSLVAGAQDSPLHF. CDR3 coding DNA: TGTGCCAGCAGCTTAGTCGCAGGGGCCCAAGATTCACCCCTCCACTTT.

This chain uses TRBV4-2 with TRBJ1-1; unclear D gene. The CDR3 sequence is 14 residues long. The germline V and J ends were trimmed by 4 bases and 4 bases, with 13 bases remaining between them. Germline-derived CDR1 and CDR2 are LGHNA and YNFKEQ. The CDR3 DNA follows: TGTGCCAGCAGCCTAGGAGGGTTGAGCACTGAAGCTTTCTTT. Translated, it gives CASSLGGLSTEAFF.

The J gene is TRBJ1-2, the V gene TRBV28; D gene ambiguous. This CDR3 comprises 13 residues. Trimming stripped 4 bases from V and 4 bases from J, with 10 bases between. Germline CDR1 is MDHEN and CDR2 is SYDVKM. CDR3 DNA sequence: TGTGCCAGCAGTTCCTCATCAGTCTATGGCTACACCTTC. Protein product: CASSSSSVYGYTF.

This chain uses TRBV4-1 with TRBJ2-7; D gene uncertain. CDR1 and CDR2 (germline): MGHRA, YSYEKL. The CDR3 runs to 14 residues. V was trimmed by 3 bases and J by 3 bases, leaving 12 bases between them. In DNA, the CDR3 is TGCGCCAGCAGCCATTTATACGACGGCTACGAGCAGTACTTC. Translated: CASSHLYDGYEQYF.

V is TRBV3-1 (or the pseudogene TRBV3-2) and J is TRBJ2-3; D ambiguous. V gave up 7 bases and J gave up 0 bases, with 11 bases separating them. The CDR3 sequence is 14 residues long. CDR1 and CDR2 (germline): LGHDT, YNNKEL (reference sequence). CDR3 loop: CASNDRGSTDTQYF. In DNA, the CDR3 is TGTGCCAGCAATGATAGAGGAAGCACAGATACGCAGTATTTT.

This clone was seen only once. The chain combines TRBV6-2 or TRBV6-3 with TRBJ2-4, with 8 bases identical to TRBD2. CDR1 is MNHEY, CDR2 SVGEGT, per germline. The ends lost 2 bases at V and 5 bases at J; junction bases unmatched: 5. CDR3 length equals 15 residues. DNA for the CDR3: TGTGCCAGCAGTTACGGGCGGGGGGCAGAAAACATTCAGTACTTC. Translated: CASSYGRGAENIQYF.

The gene calls are TRBV3-1 (or the pseudogene TRBV3-2) and TRBJ2-1; 8 bases are shared with TRBD2. CDR1 and CDR2 (germline): LGHDT, YNNKEL (reference sequence). V trimming: 4 bases; J trimming: 1 base; junction bases outside the gene matches: 3. The CDR3 contains 15 residues. The CDR3 DNA reads TGTGCCAGCAGCCCCGGGACTAGTTCCTACAATGAGCAGTTCTTC. Its protein is CASSPGTSSYNEQFF.

The gene calls are TRBV20-1 and TRBJ1-1; 7 positions match TRBD1. Trimming at V came to 7 bases and at J to 5 bases, leaving 4 bases not matched to a gene. The CDR3 sequence is 11 residues long. Germline V CDR1 and CDR2: DFQATT, SNEGSKA (reference sequence). The CDR3 region has the DNA TGCAGTGTCGGACAGGAGACTGAAGCTTTCTTT. Its translation is CSVGQETEAFF.

The chain recombines TRBV5-1 with TRBJ2-2, with 9 bases matching TRBD1. Germline V lookup: CDR1 SGHRS, CDR2 YFSETQ. This CDR3 has 17 amino acids. The V gene end was trimmed by 4 bases and the J gene end by 3 bases; junction bases not matched to a gene: 10. The CDR3, as DNA: TGCGCCAGCAGCATCCGGGACAGGGTATTGGACACCGGGGAGCTGTTTTTT. Its translation: CASSIRDRVLDTGELFF.

V gene TRBV29-1 combines with J gene TRBJ2-2; no definite D call. The CDR3 contains 11 residues. Trimming cost V 3 bases and J 9 bases, with 8 bases left between them. Germline V gene lookup returns CDR1 SQVTM and CDR2 ANQGSEA. CDR3 bases: TGCAGCGTTGAGGTATTCCGGGAGCTGTTTTTT. Translating gives CSVEVFRELFF.

This clone was observed a handful of times. The chain combines TRBV18 with TRBJ1-3; D remains ambiguous. Germline-derived CDR1 and CDR2 are KGHSH and LQKENI. With 0 bases removed from V and 0 bases from J, the gap between germline ends came to 12 bases. This CDR3 region has 17 residues. The CDR3 nucleotides are TGTGCCAGCTCACCACCGAACAGTAGGAGCTCTGGAAACACCATATATTTT. Protein sequence: CASSPPNSRSSGNTIYF.

This chain uses TRBV30 with TRBJ1-5; TRBD1 aligns across 7 bases. Trimming cost V 0 bases and J 0 bases; bases outside gene matches: 23. The CDR3 is made up of 22 amino acids. The V gene's germline CDR1 is GTSNPN and CDR2 SVGIG (reference sequence). CDR3 loop: CAWSVPNWATGPGQYSNQPQHF. In DNA, the CDR3 is TGTGCCTGGAGTGTACCCAATTGGGCGACAGGGCCCGGTCAATATAGCAATCAGCCCCAGCATTTT.

This rearrangement joins TRBV29-1 to TRBJ1-1, with D possibly matching TRBD1 (6 bases). CDR1 SQVTM and CDR2 ANQGSEA come from the germline V gene. V lost 5 bases and J lost 4, with 14 bases in between. There are 13 residues in the CDR3. As DNA, the CDR3 is TGCAGCGTTAGAACAGGGATGGGCACTGAAGCTTTCTTT. This translates into CSVRTGMGTEAFF.

The genes are TRBV18 and TRBJ2-3; D gene ambiguous. V lost 1 base and J lost 6, with 8 bases in between. The CDR3 consists of 13 residues. Per the germline V gene, CDR1 is KGHSH and CDR2 is LQKENI. The CDR3 here is CASSPRNGDTQYF. Here the CDR3 DNA reads TGTGCCAGCTCACCACGTAACGGCGATACGCAGTATTTT.

The chain is built from TRBV5-1 and TRBJ1-2; D not certain. V was cut by 0 bases and J by 8 bases, with 17 bases left in between. Germline V gene lookup returns CDR1 SGHRS and CDR2 YFSETQ. The CDR3 has 15 residues. CDR3 in DNA: TGCGCCAGCAGCTTGGTTCTGGGGAATTATGAGGGCTACACCTTC. Translating gives CASSLVLGNYEGYTF.

V and J are TRBV3-1 (or the pseudogene TRBV3-2) and TRBJ2-3; 7 bases align to TRBD2. Germline V gene sequence: CDR1 LGHDT, CDR2 YNNKEL (reference sequence). With 0 bases clipped from V and 0 bases from J, the junction kept 9 bases outside the gene matches. The CDR3 runs 18 residues. The CDR3 protein is CASSQEPTPGLSTDTQYF. The DNA for the CDR3 is TGTGCCAGCAGCCAAGAACCCACGCCGGGACTAAGCACAGATACGCAGTATTTT.

The gene calls are TRBV27 and TRBJ1-2, with 8 bases matching TRBD1. This CDR3 comprises 16 residues. V shed 5 bases and J 6 bases; nucleotides not matched to a gene: 14. The germline V gene has CDR1 MNHEY and CDR2 SMNVEV (reference sequence). The CDR3 reads CASSRYPTQGANGYTF. In DNA, the CDR3 is TGTGCCAGCAGTCGCTACCCTACTCAGGGGGCAAATGGCTACACCTTC.

This clone occurred once. This sequence joins TRBV6-5 and TRBJ1-4; the D is unclear. Germline CDR1 is MNHEY and CDR2 is SVGAGI. The CDR3 totals 14 residues. V was pared by 8 bases and J by 8 bases, with 18 bases between. CDR3 bases: TGTGCCAGCGGAAAGAGGGAAGGTGGGGAAAAACTGTTTTTT. This translates into CASGKREGGEKLFF.

This rearrangement joins TRBV28 to TRBJ1-1; weak D call: TRBD1 (5 bases). The CDR3 spans 15 residues. CDR1 is MDHEN and CDR2 is SYDVKM in the germline V gene. V shed 4 bases and J shed 3 bases, with 15 bases lying between them. CDR3: CASSSPGLVDTEAFF. CDR3 DNA sequence: TGTGCCAGCAGTTCCCCAGGGTTGGTTGACACTGAAGCTTTCTTT.

The table lists this clone with a count of one. This rearrangement joins TRBV15 to TRBJ2-5, with 10 bases fitting TRBD2. Losses at the gene ends were 0 bases for V and 4 bases for J; bases not matched to a gene: 5. Germline CDR1 is LNHNV and CDR2 is YYDKDF (reference sequence). The CDR3 length is 16 residues. CDR3 amino acids: CATSRDLAGVGETQYF. Here the CDR3 DNA reads TGTGCCACCAGCAGAGATCTAGCGGGAGTTGGAGAGACCCAGTACTTC.

J is TRBJ1-3 and V is TRBV9; D unresolved. The CDR3 consists of 13 residues. V lost 2 bases and J 0 bases, leaving 3 bases between the germline ends. Per germline, CDR1 SGDLS and CDR2 YYNGEE. The CDR3 region is CASSVGSGNTIYF. Written as DNA, the CDR3 is TGTGCCAGCAGCGTTGGCTCTGGAAACACCATATATTTT.

This clone showed up just once. This chain joins TRBV5-5 and TRBJ2-7, with D unclear. CDR3 length equals 13 residues. CDR1 and CDR2 from the germline V gene are SGHKS and YYEKEE (reference sequence). V lost 0 bases and J 2 bases, leaving 6 bases between the germline ends. CDR3 sequence reads: CASSLDRPYEQYF. Here the CDR3 DNA reads TGTGCCAGCAGCTTGGACAGACCCTACGAGCAGTACTTC.

This rearrangement joins TRBV21-1 to TRBJ2-2; the D segment call TRBD1 is taken from the table without a DNA check. TRBV21-1 is a recognized pseudogene. The CDR3 loop spans 15 amino acids. The CDR3 DNA reads as TGTGCCAGCAGCAAAGCGCCGACCACAGCCGGGGAGCTGTTTTTT. The encoded protein is CASSKAPTTAGELFF.

The chain links TRBV7-9 to TRBJ1-2, with 8 bases that match TRBD1. The V segment lost 5 bases and the J segment 4 bases; nucleotides outside the gene matches: 9. CDR1 SEHNR and CDR2 FQNEAQ come from the germline V gene (reference sequence). The CDR3 runs to 15 residues. The CDR3 DNA reads as TGTGCCAGCAGCACCCGAACAGGGGGTGGCTATGGCTACACCTTC. It is translated as CASSTRTGGGYGYTF.

This chain links TRBV7-6 with TRBJ1-6, with 8 bases matching TRBD1. Germline CDR1 reads SGHVS; CDR2 reads FNYEAQ. The CDR3 has 16 amino acids. The V gene end was trimmed by 5 bases and the J gene end by 6 bases; junction bases not matched to a gene: 9. The CDR3 region has the DNA TGTGCCAGCAGCACTCAGGGGGCAGGTGGTAATTCACCCCTCCACTTT. Translation: CASSTQGAGGNSPLHF. The whole variable domain, remainder taken from reference TRBV7-6 and TRBJ1-6, is GAGVSQSPRYKVTKRGQDVALRCDPISGHVSLYWYRQALGQGPEFLTYFNYEAQQDKSGLPNDRFSAERPEGSISTLTIQRTEQRDSAMYRCASSTQGAGGNSPLHFGNGTRLTVT.

The gene calls are TRBV10-3 and TRBJ1-5, with 7 positions matching TRBD1. V shed 3 bases, J shed 6 bases, and the junction held 5 bases outside the gene matches. Germline V gene sequence: CDR1 ENHRY, CDR2 SYGVKD. The CDR3 runs 14 residues. The DNA of the CDR3 is TGTGCCATCAGTGAACAGGGGAGCGCTCAGCCCCAGCATTTT. Translation: CAISEQGSAQPQHF.

V and J are TRBV19 and TRBJ1-4; TRBD1 aligns across 7 bases. This CDR3 is 15 amino acids long. V shed 0 bases and J 8 bases; nucleotides not matched to a gene: 6. CDR1 and CDR2 from the germline V gene are LNHDA and SQIVND (reference sequence). CDR3 sequence: CASSIEEGAEEKLFF. CDR3 in DNA: TGTGCCAGTAGTATAGAGGAGGGGGCCGAAGAAAAACTGTTTTTT.

The gene calls are TRBV5-6 and TRBJ1-2, with 7 bases lining up with TRBD1. After removal of 4 bases from V and 1 base from J, the junction contained 1 base not matched to a gene. This CDR3 contains 13 residues. The germline V gene encodes CDR1 SGHDT and CDR2 YYEEEE. Written as DNA, the CDR3 is TGTGCCAGCAGCACAGGGGTTAACTATGGCTACACCTTC. Residues: CASSTGVNYGYTF.